These 17 T cell receptor beta chains were all obtained from the same sample, sequenced in a study of siplizumab effects on memory and regulatory T cells. Clones were read by immunoSEQ multiplex PCR, and TCRdb kept only the in-frame ones, dropping some. The profile covers over 100,000 clones, with over 90% appearing a single time and 0.6% to 0.7% taken by the ten largest. Sequencing input: Tregs sorted from blood. The receptor set was obtained from a human donor in good health.

The genes are TRBV5-1 and TRBJ2-7, with 11 nucleotides matching TRBD2. The CDR3 runs 13 residues. J was trimmed by 5 bases and V by 4 bases; bases with no gene match: 2. Germline loops: CDR1 SGHRS, CDR2 YFSETQ. CDR3 coding DNA: TGCGCCAGCAGCCGACTAGCGGGGAACGAGCAGTACTTC. Protein product: CASSRLAGNEQYF.

The chain combines TRBV6-1 with TRBJ1-1; D call uncertain. The CDR3 consists of 15 residues. Trimming took 6 bases from V and 2 from J, leaving 16 bases between them. The germline gives CDR1 MNHNS, CDR2 SASEGT. The CDR3 nucleotides are TGTGCCAGCAGCCGCCCCTCCTTACTAAACACTGAAGCTTTCTTT. It codes for CASSRPSLLNTEAFF.

The chain links TRBV7-9 to TRBJ1-2; D gene ambiguous. This CDR3 region has 12 residues. The ends were cut back, 2 bases at V and 5 bases at J, with 6 bases in the middle. CDR1 is SEHNR, CDR2 FQNEAQ, per germline (reference sequence). In DNA, the CDR3 is TGTGCCAGCAGCTTAACCCTTTATGGCTACACCTTC. Residues: CASSLTLYGYTF.

V and J are TRBV7-8 and TRBJ2-1; D might be TRBD2 (6 bases). V shed 3 bases and J shed 9 bases, with 24 bases lying between them. CDR1 and CDR2 from the germline V gene are SGHVS and FQNEAQ. CDR3 length equals 17 residues. The CDR3 DNA follows: TGTGCCAGCAGCTTCGCTAGTGGGAGGCCAAACTGGGGTGAGCAGTTCTTC. As protein: CASSFASGRPNWGEQFF.

The chain carries TRBV7-2 and TRBJ1-2, with 10 bases matching TRBD1. Trimming removed 0 bases from V and 4 bases from J; junction bases left unmatched: 5. Germline CDR1 and CDR2: SGHTA and FQGNSA. There are 16 residues in the CDR3. The DNA of the CDR3 is TGTGCCAGCAGCTTAGCGTGGGACAGGGGATTCTATGGCTACACCTTC. As protein: CASSLAWDRGFYGYTF.

The rearrangement links TRBV29-1 to TRBJ2-1; D unresolved. The CDR3 is 12 residues long. The V gene lost 6 bases and the J gene lost 2 bases, with 8 bases spanning the gap. In germline, CDR1 is SQVTM, CDR2 ANQGSEA. CDR3 DNA: TGCAGCGTCGCGAACACCTACAATGAGCAGTTCTTC. Translating it yields CSVANTYNEQFF.

The chain has TRBV30 and TRBJ2-4; D possibly corresponds to TRBD1 (5 bases). Trimming stripped 3 bases from V and 0 bases from J, with 12 bases between. CDR1 is GTSNPN, CDR2 SVGIG, per germline (reference sequence). The CDR3 is made up of 15 amino acids. The CDR3 DNA follows: TGTGCCTGGAGCGACAGATCCCTAGCCAAAAACATTCAGTACTTC. The encoded protein is CAWSDRSLAKNIQYF. The entire variable domain, with the rest obtained from reference TRBV30 and TRBJ2-4, is as follows: SQTIHQWPATLVQPVGSPLSLECTVEGTSNPNLYWYRQAAGRGLQLLFYSVGIGQISSEVPQNLSASRPQDRQFILSSKKLLLSDSGFYLCAWSDRSLAKNIQYFGAGTRLSVL.

This chain uses TRBV6-1 with TRBJ1-3, with D tentatively TRBD1 (6 bases). The CDR3 sequence is 15 residues long. From germline, CDR1 is MNHNS and CDR2 SASEGT. Deletions cut 6 bases from V and 0 bases from J, with 12 bases between. CDR3 amino acids: CASRLGHLSGNTIYF. In nucleotides, the CDR3 is TGTGCCAGCAGGTTGGGACATCTCTCTGGAAACACCATATATTTT.

V gene TRBV5-4 combines with J gene TRBJ2-6, with D hard to call. This CDR3 region has 15 residues. Trimming removed 2 bases at V and 2 bases at J, with 8 bases between. Germline V lookup: CDR1 SGHNT, CDR2 YYREEE (reference sequence). As DNA, the CDR3 is TGTGCCAGCAGCTTACTTCCTCCTGGGGCCAACGTCCTGACTTTC. Protein product: CASSLLPPGANVLTF.

J is TRBJ1-1 and V is TRBV6-1, with D hard to call. Trimming took 7 bases from V and 0 from J, leaving 6 bases between them. This CDR3 region has 12 residues. Germline V gene lookup returns CDR1 MNHNS and CDR2 SASEGT. The CDR3 region is CASIRLNTEAFF. CDR3 nucleotides: TGTGCCAGCATCAGGTTGAACACTGAAGCTTTCTTT.

The V call is TRBV5-4, the J call TRBJ1-6; D may be TRBD1 (6 bases). Germline V CDR1 and CDR2: SGHNT, YYREEE (reference sequence). The CDR3 runs 15 residues. Trimming took 5 bases from V and 2 from J, leaving 11 bases between them. The CDR3 sequence is CASSLDSAYNSPLHF. The CDR3 DNA follows: TGTGCCAGCAGTCTGGACAGTGCCTATAATTCACCCCTCCACTTT.

The chain carries TRBV7-9 and TRBJ1-1, with D perhaps TRBD1 (6 bases). The CDR3 runs to 14 residues. Germline values: CDR1 SEHNR, CDR2 FQNEAQ (reference sequence). Between the trimmed V and J ends, which lost 5 bases and 4 bases, there was a span of 14 bases. The CDR3 nucleotides are TGTGCCAGCAGCCCGAGGGGGGGTGCCACTGAAGCTTTCTTT. Its translation is CASSPRGGATEAFF.

The gene calls are TRBV12-5 and TRBJ2-3; possibly TRBD2 for D (7 bases). The CDR3 length is 13 residues. V was clipped by 7 bases and J by 2 bases, with 10 bases between them. Germline-derived CDR1 and CDR2 are LGHNT and FRNRAP. The CDR3 DNA sequence: TGTGCTAGTGAGGGGGGGAACACAGATACGCAGTATTTT. This encodes CASEGGNTDTQYF.

V gene TRBV5-1 combines with J gene TRBJ1-4; D unclear. The germline CDR1 and CDR2 sequences are SGHRS and YFSETQ. The CDR3 is 13 amino acids. V gave up 3 bases and J gave up 7 bases, with 10 bases separating them. This chain's CDR3 is CASSSSNGEKLFF. The CDR3 nucleotides read TGCGCCAGCAGCTCCTCCAATGGTGAAAAACTGTTTTTT.

The rearrangement joins TRBV7-2 to TRBJ2-1, with TRBD2 matching 13 bases. Germline CDR1 SGHTA, CDR2 FQGNSA. The CDR3 has 15 amino acids. J was trimmed by 9 bases and V by 7 bases; bases with no gene match: 9. CDR3 protein: CASIWTSGGYGEQFF. DNA of the CDR3: TGTGCCAGCATCTGGACTAGCGGGGGATACGGTGAGCAGTTCTTC. Complete variable domain (other parts from reference TRBV7-2 and TRBJ2-1): GAGVSQSPSNKVTEKGKDVELRCDPISGHTALYWYRQSLGQGLEFLIYFQGNSAPDKSGLPSDRFSAERTGGSVSTLTIQRTQQEDSAVYLCASIWTSGGYGEQFFGPGTRLTVL.

The rearrangement links TRBV28 to TRBJ1-3; D is ambiguous. The V gene's germline CDR1 is MDHEN and CDR2 SYDVKM. The CDR3 spans 15 residues. Trimming removed 3 bases at V and 2 bases at J, with 11 bases between. The CDR3 nucleotides read TGTGCCAGCAGTTTGGACCCCGGGGCTGGAAACACCATATATTTT. Protein: CASSLDPGAGNTIYF.

The chain couples TRBV4-1 to TRBJ2-1, with 7 bases that match TRBD1. V trimming: 2 bases; J trimming: 12 bases; junction bases outside the gene matches: 7. CDR1 MGHRA and CDR2 YSYEKL come from the germline V gene. CDR3 length: 13 residues. The CDR3 DNA follows: TGCGCCAGCAGCCAACGCGACAGGGAATGGCAGTTCTTC. Residues: CASSQRDREWQFF.